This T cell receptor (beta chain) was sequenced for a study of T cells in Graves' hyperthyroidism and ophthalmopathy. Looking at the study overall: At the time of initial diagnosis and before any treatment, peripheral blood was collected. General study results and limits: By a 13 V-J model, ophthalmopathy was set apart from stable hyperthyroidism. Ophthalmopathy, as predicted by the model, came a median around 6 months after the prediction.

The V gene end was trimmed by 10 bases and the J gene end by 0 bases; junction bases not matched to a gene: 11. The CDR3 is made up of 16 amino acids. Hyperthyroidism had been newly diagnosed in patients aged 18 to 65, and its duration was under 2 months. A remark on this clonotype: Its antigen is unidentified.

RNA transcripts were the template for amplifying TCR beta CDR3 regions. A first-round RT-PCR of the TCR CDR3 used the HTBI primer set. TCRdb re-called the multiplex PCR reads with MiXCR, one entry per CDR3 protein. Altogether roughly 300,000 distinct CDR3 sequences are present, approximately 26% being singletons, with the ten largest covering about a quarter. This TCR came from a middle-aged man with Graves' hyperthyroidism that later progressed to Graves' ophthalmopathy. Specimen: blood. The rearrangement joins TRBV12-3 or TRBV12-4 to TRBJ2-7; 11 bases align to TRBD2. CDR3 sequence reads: CANRRTSGLNSYEQYF. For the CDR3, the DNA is TGTGCCAACAGAAGGACTAGCGGGCTCAACTCCTACGAGCAGTACTTC.